What follows describes a single T cell receptor beta chain. As yet, its antigen is unknown. This sample is part of a study of cytomegalovirus exposure and HLA in healthy donors. 13 Jbeta primers and 60 Vbeta primers were used for the PCR. This table comes from immunoSEQ multiplex PCR, and its TCRdb copy is limited to in-frame clones, with some not included. Among about 85,000 clones listed, less than 75% were seen once. Study observations and caveats: Associated with cytomegalovirus, according to the listing, were 150 to 200 TCR beta chains.

The sample comprised PBMCs. The clonotype comes from a man younger than 45 in good health and CMV-seronegative.

The chain's CDR3 is CASSNQRASGGSPREQYF. As DNA, the CDR3 is TGTGCCAGTAGTAATCAACGGGCTAGCGGGGGTTCGCCTCGCGAGCAGTACTTC. This chain links TRBV19 with TRBJ2-7, with 10 nucleotides matching TRBD2. Trimming removed 4 bases from V and 6 bases from J; junction bases left unmatched: 18. The CDR3 length is 18 residues. CDR1 LNHDA and CDR2 SQIVND come from the germline V gene (reference sequence). Full variable domain (remainder filled in from reference TRBV19 and TRBJ2-7): DGGITQSPKYLFRKEGQNVTLSCEQNLNHDAMYWYRQDPGQGLRLIYYSQIVNDFQKGDIAEGYSVSREKKESFPLTVTSAQKNPTAFYLCASSNQRASGGSPREQYFGPGTRLTVT.